This T cell receptor (beta chain) was sequenced during a study of PD-L1 blockade in urothelial cancer. CDR3 length equals 16 residues. The ends were cut back, 4 bases at V and 2 bases at J, with 18 bases in the middle. Germline values: CDR1 SGHNT, CDR2 YYREEE (reference sequence). Described time point: pretreatment peripheral blood. Per patient, between 1 and 8 samples were collected at pretreatment and on-treatment time points. TCR analog templates of synthetic origin were spiked into each PCR. Method: immunoSEQ multiplex PCR; TCRdb's copy keeps in-frame clones and lacks some. Of about 88,000 clones in the sample, more than 70% are singletons; the top ten hold around 1%.

V and J are TRBV5-4 and TRBJ1-1; D is possibly TRBD1 (5 bases). This TCR derives from an elderly woman with urothelial cancer. Sequenced here: PBMCs, sampled around atezolizumab (anti-PD-L1) treatment. CDR3 sequence (DNA): TGTGCCAGCAGCCCGGACCTCCAGGGTAGCAACACTGAAGCTTTCTTT. It codes for CASSPDLQGSNTEAFF.